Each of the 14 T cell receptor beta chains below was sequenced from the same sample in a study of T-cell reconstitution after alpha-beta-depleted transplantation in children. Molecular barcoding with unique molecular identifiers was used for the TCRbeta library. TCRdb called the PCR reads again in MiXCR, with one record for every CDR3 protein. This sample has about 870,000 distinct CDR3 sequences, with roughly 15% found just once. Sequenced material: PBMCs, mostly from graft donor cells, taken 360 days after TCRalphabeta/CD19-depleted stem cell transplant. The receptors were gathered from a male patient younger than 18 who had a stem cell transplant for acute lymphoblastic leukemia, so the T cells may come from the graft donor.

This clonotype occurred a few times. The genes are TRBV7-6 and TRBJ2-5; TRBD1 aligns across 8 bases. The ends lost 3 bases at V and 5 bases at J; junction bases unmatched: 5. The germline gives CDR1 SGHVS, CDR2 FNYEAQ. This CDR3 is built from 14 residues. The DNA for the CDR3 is TGTGCCAGCAGCTTGAATAACAGGGGGGAGACCCAGTACTTC. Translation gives CASSLNNRGETQYF. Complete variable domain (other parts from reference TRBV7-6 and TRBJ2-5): GAGVSQSPRYKVTKRGQDVALRCDPISGHVSLYWYRQALGQGPEFLTYFNYEAQQDKSGLPNDRFSAERPEGSISTLTIQRTEQRDSAMYRCASSLNNRGETQYFGPGTRLLVL.

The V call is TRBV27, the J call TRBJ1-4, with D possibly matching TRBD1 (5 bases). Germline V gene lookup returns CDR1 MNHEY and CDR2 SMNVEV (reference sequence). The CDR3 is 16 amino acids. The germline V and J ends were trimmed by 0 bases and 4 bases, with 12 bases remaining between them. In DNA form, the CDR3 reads TGTGCCAGCAGTTTATCGATGGGGGGAATTAATGAAAAACTGTTTTTT. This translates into CASSLSMGGINEKLFF.

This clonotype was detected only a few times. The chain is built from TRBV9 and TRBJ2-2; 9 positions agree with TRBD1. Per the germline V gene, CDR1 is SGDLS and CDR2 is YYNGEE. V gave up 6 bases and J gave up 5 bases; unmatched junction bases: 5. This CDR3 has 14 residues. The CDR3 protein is CASTTGGDTGELFF. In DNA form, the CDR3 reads TGTGCCAGCACGACAGGGGGGGATACCGGGGAGCTGTTTTTT. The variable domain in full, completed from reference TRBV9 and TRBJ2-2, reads DSGVTQTPKHLITATGQRVTLRCSPRSGDLSVYWYQQSLDQGLQFLIQYYNGEERAKGNILERFSAQQFPDLHSELNLSSLELGDSALYFCASTTGGDTGELFFGEGSRLTVL.

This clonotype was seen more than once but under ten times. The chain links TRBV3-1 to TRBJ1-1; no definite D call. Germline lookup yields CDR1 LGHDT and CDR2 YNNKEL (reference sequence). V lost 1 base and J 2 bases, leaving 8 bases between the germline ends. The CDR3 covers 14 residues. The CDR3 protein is CASSQGDANTEAFF. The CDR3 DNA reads TGTGCCAGCAGCCAAGGGGATGCAAACACTGAAGCTTTCTTT.

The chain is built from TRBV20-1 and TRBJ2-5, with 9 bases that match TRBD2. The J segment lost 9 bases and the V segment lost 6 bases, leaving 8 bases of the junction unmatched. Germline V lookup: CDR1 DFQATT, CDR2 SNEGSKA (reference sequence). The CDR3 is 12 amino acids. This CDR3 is CSATSGGKAQYF. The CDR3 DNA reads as TGCAGTGCAACCAGCGGGGGGAAGGCCCAGTACTTC.

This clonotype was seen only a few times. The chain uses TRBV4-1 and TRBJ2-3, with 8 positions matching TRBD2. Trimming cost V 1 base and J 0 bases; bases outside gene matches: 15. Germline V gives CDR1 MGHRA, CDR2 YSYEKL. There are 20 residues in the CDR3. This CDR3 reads CASSQVQYSGITSSTDTQYF. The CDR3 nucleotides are TGCGCCAGCAGCCAAGTTCAATATAGCGGGATAACCTCTAGCACAGATACGCAGTATTTT.

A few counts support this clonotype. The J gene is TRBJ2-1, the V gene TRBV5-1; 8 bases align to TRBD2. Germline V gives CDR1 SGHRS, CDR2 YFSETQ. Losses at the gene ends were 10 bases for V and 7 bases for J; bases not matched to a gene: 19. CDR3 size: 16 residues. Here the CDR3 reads CAPRAEDGRAGNEQFF. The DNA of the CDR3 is TGCGCCCCCAGGGCAGAAGACGGGAGGGCTGGGAATGAGCAGTTCTTC. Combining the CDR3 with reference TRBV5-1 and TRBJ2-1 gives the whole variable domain KAGVTQTPRYLIKTRGQQVTLSCSPISGHRSVSWYQQTPGQGLQFLFEYFSETQRNKGNFPGRFSGRQFSNSRSEMNVSTLELGDSALYLCAPRAEDGRAGNEQFFGPGTRLTVL.

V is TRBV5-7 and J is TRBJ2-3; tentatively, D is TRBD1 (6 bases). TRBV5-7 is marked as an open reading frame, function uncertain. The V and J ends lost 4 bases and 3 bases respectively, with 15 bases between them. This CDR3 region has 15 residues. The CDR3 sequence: CASSRNRDGTDTQYF. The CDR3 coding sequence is TGTGCCAGCAGCCGGAACAGGGATGGAACAGATACGCAGTATTTT.

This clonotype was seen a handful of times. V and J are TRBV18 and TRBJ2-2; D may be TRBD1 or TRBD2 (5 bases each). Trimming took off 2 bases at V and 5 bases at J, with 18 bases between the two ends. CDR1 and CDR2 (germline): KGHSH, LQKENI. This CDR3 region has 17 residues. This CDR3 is CASSPVVSGSRTGELFF. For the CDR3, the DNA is TGTGCCAGCTCACCAGTTGTATCAGGGAGCCGTACCGGGGAGCTGTTTTTT.

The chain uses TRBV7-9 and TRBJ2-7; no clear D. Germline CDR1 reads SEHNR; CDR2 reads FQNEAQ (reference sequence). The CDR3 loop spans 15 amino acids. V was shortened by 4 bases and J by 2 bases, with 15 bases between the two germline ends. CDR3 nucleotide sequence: TGTGCCAGCAGCTCGAGGCAGGATGGCCCCTACGAGCAGTACTTC. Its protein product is CASSSRQDGPYEQYF.

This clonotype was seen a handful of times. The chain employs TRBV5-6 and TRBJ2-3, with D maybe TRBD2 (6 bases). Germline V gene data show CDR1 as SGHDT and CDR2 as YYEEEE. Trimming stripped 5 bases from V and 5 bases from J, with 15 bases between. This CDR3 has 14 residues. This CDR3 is CASSFFRREDTQYF. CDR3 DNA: TGTGCCAGCAGTTTTTTTAGGAGGGAAGATACGCAGTATTTT.

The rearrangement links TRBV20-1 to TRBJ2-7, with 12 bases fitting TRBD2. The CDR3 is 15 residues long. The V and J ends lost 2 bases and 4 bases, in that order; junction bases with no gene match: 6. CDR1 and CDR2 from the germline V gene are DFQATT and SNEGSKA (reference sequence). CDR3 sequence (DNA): TGCAGTGCTAGATCGGGGACTAGCGGGCATTACGAGCAGTACTTC. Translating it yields CSARSGTSGHYEQYF.

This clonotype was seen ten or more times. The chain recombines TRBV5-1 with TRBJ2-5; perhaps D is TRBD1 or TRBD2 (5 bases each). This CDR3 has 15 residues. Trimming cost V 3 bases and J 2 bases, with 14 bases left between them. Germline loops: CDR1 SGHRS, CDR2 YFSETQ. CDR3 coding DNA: TGCGCCAGCAGCTGGACCGGGACGGAACAAGAGACCCAGTACTTC. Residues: CASSWTGTEQETQYF.

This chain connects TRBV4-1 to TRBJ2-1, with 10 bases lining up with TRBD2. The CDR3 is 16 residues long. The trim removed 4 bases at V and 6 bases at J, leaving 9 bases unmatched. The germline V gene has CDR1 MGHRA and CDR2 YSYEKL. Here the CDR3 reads CASSRSGTSASNEQFF. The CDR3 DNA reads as TGCGCCAGCAGCCGCTCCGGGACTAGCGCGTCCAATGAGCAGTTCTTC.